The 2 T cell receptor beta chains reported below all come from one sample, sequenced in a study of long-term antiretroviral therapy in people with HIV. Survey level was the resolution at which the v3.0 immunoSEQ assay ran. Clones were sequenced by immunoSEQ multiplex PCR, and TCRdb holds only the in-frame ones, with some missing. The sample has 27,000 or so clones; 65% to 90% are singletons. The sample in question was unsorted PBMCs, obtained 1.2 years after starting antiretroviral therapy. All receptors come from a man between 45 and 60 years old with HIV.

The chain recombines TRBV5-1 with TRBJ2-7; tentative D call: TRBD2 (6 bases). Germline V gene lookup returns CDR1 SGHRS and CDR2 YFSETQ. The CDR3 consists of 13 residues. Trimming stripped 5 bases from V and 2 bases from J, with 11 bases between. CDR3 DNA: TGCGCCAGCAGGGAGGGCTCAGCCTACGAGCAGTACTTC. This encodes CASREGSAYEQYF.

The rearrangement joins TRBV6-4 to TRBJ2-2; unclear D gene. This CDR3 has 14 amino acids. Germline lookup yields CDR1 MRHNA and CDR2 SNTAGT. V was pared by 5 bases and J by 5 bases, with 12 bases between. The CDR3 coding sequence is TGTGCCAGCAGTCTCGGGCTCGGGACCGGGGAGCTGTTTTTT. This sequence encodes CASSLGLGTGELFF.